These 27 T cell receptor beta chains came from one sample sequenced in a study of regulatory T cells in long-lasting Graves disease. Time point in this sample: newly diagnosed GD, antithyroid drugs for less than 3 months. With RNA extracted from PBMCs as input, the TCR library was made. Arm-PCR of CDR3 regions with iRepertoire HTBI primers generated TCR beta libraries. TCRdb fed the multiplex PCR reads into MiXCR, producing one record per CDR3 protein. The sample consists of fewer than 350,000 distinct CDR3 sequences, more than 15% of them appearing once. The sample was peripheral blood mononuclear cells (PBMCs), taken at new diagnosis, from a patient treated with antithyroid drugs. The receptor source for this set is a female donor with Graves disease.

This clonotype has at least ten counts. This chain connects TRBV29-1 to TRBJ1-2; 8 bases map to TRBD1. The CDR3 is 11 residues long. V trimming: 4 bases; J trimming: 7 bases; junction bases outside the gene matches: 2. Per the germline V gene, CDR1 is SQVTM and CDR2 is ANQGSEA. CDR3 amino acids: CSVGTGFGYTF. Written as DNA, the CDR3 is TGCAGCGTTGGGACAGGGTTTGGCTACACCTTC. The whole variable domain, remainder taken from reference TRBV29-1 and TRBJ1-2, is SAVISQKPSRDICQRGTSLTIQCQVDSQVTMMFWYRQQPGQSLTLIATANQGSEATYESGFVIDKFPISRPNLTFSTLTVSNMSPEDSSIYLCSVGTGFGYTFGSGTRLTVV.

The V and J genes are TRBV19 and TRBJ2-1, with 8 bases lining up with TRBD2. V gave up 3 bases and J gave up 6 bases; unmatched junction bases: 13. CDR1 and CDR2 (germline): LNHDA, SQIVND (reference sequence). The CDR3 totals 17 residues. CDR3 nucleotide sequence: TGTGCCAGTAGTATCGGAAGCGGGGGCCTCTTTGGCAATGAGCAGTTCTTC. It specifies CASSIGSGGLFGNEQFF.

The chain is built from TRBV2 and TRBJ2-1; no clear D. The CDR3 has 14 amino acids. V was trimmed by 6 bases and J by 0 bases, leaving 9 bases between them. Germline CDR1 and CDR2: SNHLY and FYNNEI. CDR3 protein: CASRDQSSYNEQFF. The CDR3 region has the DNA TGTGCCAGCAGAGATCAAAGCTCCTACAATGAGCAGTTCTTC.

Concerning this clonotype itself: One junction end disagrees with the germline gene, perhaps due to a read error. The chain recombines TRBV19 with TRBJ2-7; D gene unclear. Germline V gives CDR1 LNHDA, CDR2 SQIVND (reference sequence). The CDR3 extends over 13 amino acids. CDR3 in amino acids: CASKRTGTYGQYF. DNA of the CDR3: TGTGCCAGTAAAAGGACCGGAACCTACGGGCAGTACTTC.

In its sample, this clonotype was seen a few times. The chain employs TRBV2 and TRBJ1-5; D is uncertain. Per the germline V gene, CDR1 is SNHLY and CDR2 is FYNNEI. This CDR3 has 15 residues. Trimming removed 1 base at V and 1 base at J, with 8 bases between. CDR3 protein: CASSEEGGSNQPQHF. DNA of the CDR3: TGTGCCAGCAGTGAAGAAGGTGGCAGCAATCAGCCCCAGCATTTT.

This clonotype has at least ten counts. The genes are TRBV5-1 and TRBJ1-5; D ambiguous. V lost 4 bases, J lost 4 bases, and 9 bases lay in between. This CDR3 is built from 13 residues. Germline V gene sequence: CDR1 SGHRS, CDR2 YFSETQ. The CDR3: CASSDSGNQPQHF. The CDR3 DNA reads TGCGCCAGCAGCGATTCCGGTAATCAGCCCCAGCATTTT.

In its sample, this clonotype was seen a few times. V usage is TRBV18 and J usage is TRBJ2-1; D might be TRBD1 (6 bases). Trimming removed 3 bases at V and 6 bases at J, with 9 bases between. The CDR3 loop spans 13 amino acids. Germline lookup yields CDR1 KGHSH and CDR2 LQKENI. The DNA for the CDR3 is TGTGCCAGCTCACCGGACAGTTTCAATGAGCAGTTCTTC. Translating gives CASSPDSFNEQFF.

This clonotype was observed many times. V usage is TRBV4-1 and J usage is TRBJ1-1; D remains ambiguous. Germline lookup yields CDR1 MGHRA and CDR2 YSYEKL. V lost 0 bases to trimming and J lost 6 bases, with 8 bases between them. This CDR3 is 13 amino acids long. The CDR3 protein is CASSQDYGSEAFF. CDR3 DNA: TGCGCCAGCAGCCAAGATTACGGGTCTGAAGCTTTCTTT.

This clonotype was observed many times. The chain links TRBV28 to TRBJ1-1; D is ambiguous. The CDR3 is 14 residues long. CDR1 is MDHEN and CDR2 is SYDVKM in the germline V gene. V was cut by 5 bases and J by 6 bases, with 16 bases left in between. CDR3 residues: CASSPQTSPSEAFF. The CDR3, as DNA: TGTGCCAGCAGTCCGCAGACAAGCCCTTCTGAAGCTTTCTTT. Looking up the rest from reference TRBV28 and TRBJ1-1 gives the full variable domain: DVKVTQSSRYLVKRTGEKVFLECVQDMDHENMFWYRQDPGLGLRLIYFSYDVKMKEKGDIPEGYSVSREKKERFSLILESASTNQTSMYLCASSPQTSPSEAFFGQGTRLTVV.

The CDR3 sequence: CSATFPGHTSNEQFF. CDR3 nucleotides: TGCAGTGCTACTTTCCCGGGACACACAAGCAATGAGCAGTTCTTC. The V gene is TRBV20-1, the J gene TRBJ2-1, with a weak D call TRBD1 (6 bases). Per germline, CDR1 DFQATT and CDR2 SNEGSKA (reference sequence). The CDR3 runs to 15 residues. Trimming pared 4 bases from V and 6 bases from J, leaving 19 bases between.

V usage is TRBV12-3 or TRBV12-4 and J usage is TRBJ1-3; D ambiguous. Trimming cost V 3 bases and J 0 bases, with 9 bases left between them. There are 15 residues in the CDR3. In DNA form, the CDR3 reads TGTGCCAGCAGTTTCTGGGGAGTCTCTGGAAACACCATATATTTT. It specifies CASSFWGVSGNTIYF.

Details on this clonotype: A read error may produce the germline difference seen at one junction end. The gene calls are TRBV6-1 and TRBJ2-2; D gene unclear. CDR1 and CDR2 (germline): MNHNS, SASEGT. The CDR3 covers 14 residues. In nucleotides, the CDR3 is TGTGCCAGCAGCCCCGGCTCGAACAACGGGGAGCTGTTTTTT. It translates to CASSPGSNNGELFF.

V gene TRBV5-5 combines with J gene TRBJ2-7; no clear D. The CDR3 has 16 residues. Germline assignment: CDR1 SGHKS and CDR2 YYEKEE (reference sequence). Trimming shortened V by 4 bases and J by 0 bases, and 17 bases separated the two germline ends. This chain's CDR3 is CASSERVMSRSYEQYF. The CDR3 bases are TGTGCCAGCAGCGAGAGAGTGATGAGCCGCTCCTACGAGCAGTACTTC.

This clonotype was detected ten times or more. V and J are TRBV28 and TRBJ1-2; D perhaps matches TRBD1 (5 bases). CDR1 and CDR2 from the germline V gene are MDHEN and SYDVKM. The CDR3 covers 13 residues. V was pared by 2 bases and J by 4 bases, with 8 bases between. CDR3 in amino acids: CASSLGAGYGYTF. CDR3 bases: TGTGCCAGCAGTTTAGGGGCGGGCTATGGCTACACCTTC.

This clonotype was seen a few times. This sequence may be a read error, since a much larger clone differs from it by one base. The rearrangement uses TRBV11-2 and TRBJ1-1; TRBD1 might be the D (5 bases). CDR3 length: 13 residues. The germline V gene has CDR1 SGHAT and CDR2 FQNNGV. The CDR3 bases are TGTGCCAGCAGCCGACAGTTGAACACTAAAGCTTTCTTT. As protein: CASSRQLNTKAFF. Variable domain in full (rest from reference TRBV11-2 and TRBJ1-1): EAGVAQSPRYKIIEKRQSVAFWCNPISGHATLYWYQQILGQGPKLLIQFQNNGVVDDSQLPKDRFSAERLKGVDSTLKIQPAKLEDSAVYLCASSRQLNTKAFFGQGTRLTVV.

This clonotype was seen a few times. This rearrangement joins TRBV24-1 to TRBJ2-1; 7 bases fit TRBD1. This CDR3 is built from 16 residues. J lost 0 bases, V lost 1 base, and 2 bases had no gene match. Germline V lookup: CDR1 KGHDR, CDR2 SFDVKD. CDR3 in DNA: TGTGCCACCAGTGATTTAGGGGGCAGCTCCTACAATGAGCAGTTCTTC. Protein product: CATSDLGGSSYNEQFF.

This clonotype occurred many times. The chain recombines TRBV20-1 with TRBJ1-4; D is perhaps TRBD1 (5 bases). V lost 3 bases, J lost 3 bases, and 14 bases lay in between. CDR3 length equals 15 residues. Germline CDR1 DFQATT, CDR2 SNEGSKA (reference sequence). The CDR3: CSASLTGAANEKLFF. In DNA form, the CDR3 reads TGCAGTGCTAGTCTCACCGGGGCAGCTAATGAAAAACTGTTTTTT.

This clonotype was counted at least ten times. The genes are TRBV20-1 and TRBJ1-2, with a possible D match to TRBD1 (6 bases). The CDR3 contains 13 residues. CDR1 and CDR2 from the germline V gene are DFQATT and SNEGSKA (reference sequence). V gave up 3 bases and J gave up 4 bases, with 12 bases separating them. CDR3 amino acids: CSASADRVYGYTF. DNA of the CDR3: TGCAGTGCTAGTGCGGACAGAGTCTATGGCTACACCTTC.

In its sample, this clonotype was seen many times. The chain uses TRBV5-4 and TRBJ2-1; TRBD2 might be the D (5 bases). Germline V gene lookup returns CDR1 SGHNT and CDR2 YYREEE (reference sequence). The V end was cut by 4 bases, the J end by 1 base, with 12 bases between. The CDR3 runs to 15 residues. CDR3 DNA sequence: TGTGCCAGCAGCGAACTAGAGATGTCCTACAATGAGCAGTTCTTC. Amino acid sequence: CASSELEMSYNEQFF.

This clonotype was seen ten or more times. CDR3 sequence reads: CASSGGYTYSNEKLFF. As DNA, the CDR3 is TGTGCCAGCAGCGGTGGCTACACTTACTCTAATGAAAAACTGTTTTTT. The chain uses TRBV9 and TRBJ1-4; no firm D call. From germline, CDR1 is SGDLS and CDR2 YYNGEE. The V end was cut by 3 bases, the J end by 3 bases, with 15 bases between. This CDR3 spans 16 amino acids.

This clonotype was observed at least ten times. The rearrangement joins TRBV30 to TRBJ1-5; D perhaps matches TRBD1 (5 bases). There are 14 residues in the CDR3. Germline CDR1 reads GTSNPN; CDR2 reads SVGIG (reference sequence). The germline V and J ends were trimmed by 1 base and 6 bases, with 13 bases remaining between them. The CDR3: CAWSAQGMSQPQHF. In DNA form, the CDR3 reads TGTGCCTGGAGTGCCCAGGGCATGAGTCAGCCCCAGCATTTT.

In its sample, this clonotype was seen many times. The chain combines TRBV18 with TRBJ1-1; D uncertain. The CDR3 contains 13 residues. The germline CDR1 and CDR2 sequences are KGHSH and LQKENI. V dropped 3 bases and J dropped 1 base, with 6 bases sitting between them. DNA of the CDR3: TGTGCCAGCTCACCCGGGAAGAACACTGAAGCTTTCTTT. Protein product: CASSPGKNTEAFF.

V is TRBV10-3 and J is TRBJ1-5; 9 bases fit TRBD1. Germline loops: CDR1 ENHRY, CDR2 SYGVKD. The CDR3 extends over 16 amino acids. V lost 2 bases to trimming and J lost 0 bases; unmatched junction nucleotides: 2. This CDR3 is CAISERTGDSNQPQHF. The CDR3 DNA reads as TGTGCCATCAGTGAGCGGACAGGGGATAGCAATCAGCCCCAGCATTTT.

This chain joins TRBV10-1 and TRBJ2-1, with no clear D. The CDR3 is 11 amino acids. Trimming pared 6 bases from V and 5 bases from J, leaving 5 bases between. Germline loops: CDR1 WNHNN, CDR2 SYGVQD (reference sequence). CDR3: CASSNDNEQFF. The CDR3 DNA follows: TGCGCCAGCAGCAACGACAATGAGCAGTTCTTC.

This clonotype was recorded at least ten times. The chain couples TRBV10-3 to TRBJ1-6; 7 bases line up with TRBD1. The length of the CDR3 is 14 residues. V shed 3 bases, J shed 13 bases, and the junction held 9 bases outside the gene matches. Germline V gene data show CDR1 as ENHRY and CDR2 as SYGVKD. The CDR3 spells CAISDSGQVGPLHF. The CDR3 nucleotides read TGTGCCATCAGTGATTCCGGACAGGTTGGTCCCCTCCACTTT.

This clonotype was recorded at least ten times. J is TRBJ2-7 and V is TRBV14; 7 bases match TRBD1. CDR1 SGHDN and CDR2 FVKESK come from the germline V gene. This CDR3 contains 15 residues. V shed 3 bases and J 3 bases; nucleotides not matched to a gene: 8. The CDR3 is CASSQRQGLGYEQYF. The CDR3 DNA sequence: TGTGCCAGCAGCCAGCGACAGGGTCTCGGCTACGAGCAGTACTTC.

The table lists this clonotype with many counts. V and J are TRBV9 and TRBJ2-1, with 10 bases identical to TRBD2. Trimming cost V 4 bases and J 8 bases; bases outside gene matches: 12. This CDR3 is 16 amino acids long. Germline-derived CDR1 and CDR2 are SGDLS and YYNGEE. The chain's CDR3 is CASSFFTSGTPDEQFF. DNA of the CDR3: TGTGCCAGCAGCTTCTTTACTAGCGGGACCCCGGATGAGCAGTTCTTC.